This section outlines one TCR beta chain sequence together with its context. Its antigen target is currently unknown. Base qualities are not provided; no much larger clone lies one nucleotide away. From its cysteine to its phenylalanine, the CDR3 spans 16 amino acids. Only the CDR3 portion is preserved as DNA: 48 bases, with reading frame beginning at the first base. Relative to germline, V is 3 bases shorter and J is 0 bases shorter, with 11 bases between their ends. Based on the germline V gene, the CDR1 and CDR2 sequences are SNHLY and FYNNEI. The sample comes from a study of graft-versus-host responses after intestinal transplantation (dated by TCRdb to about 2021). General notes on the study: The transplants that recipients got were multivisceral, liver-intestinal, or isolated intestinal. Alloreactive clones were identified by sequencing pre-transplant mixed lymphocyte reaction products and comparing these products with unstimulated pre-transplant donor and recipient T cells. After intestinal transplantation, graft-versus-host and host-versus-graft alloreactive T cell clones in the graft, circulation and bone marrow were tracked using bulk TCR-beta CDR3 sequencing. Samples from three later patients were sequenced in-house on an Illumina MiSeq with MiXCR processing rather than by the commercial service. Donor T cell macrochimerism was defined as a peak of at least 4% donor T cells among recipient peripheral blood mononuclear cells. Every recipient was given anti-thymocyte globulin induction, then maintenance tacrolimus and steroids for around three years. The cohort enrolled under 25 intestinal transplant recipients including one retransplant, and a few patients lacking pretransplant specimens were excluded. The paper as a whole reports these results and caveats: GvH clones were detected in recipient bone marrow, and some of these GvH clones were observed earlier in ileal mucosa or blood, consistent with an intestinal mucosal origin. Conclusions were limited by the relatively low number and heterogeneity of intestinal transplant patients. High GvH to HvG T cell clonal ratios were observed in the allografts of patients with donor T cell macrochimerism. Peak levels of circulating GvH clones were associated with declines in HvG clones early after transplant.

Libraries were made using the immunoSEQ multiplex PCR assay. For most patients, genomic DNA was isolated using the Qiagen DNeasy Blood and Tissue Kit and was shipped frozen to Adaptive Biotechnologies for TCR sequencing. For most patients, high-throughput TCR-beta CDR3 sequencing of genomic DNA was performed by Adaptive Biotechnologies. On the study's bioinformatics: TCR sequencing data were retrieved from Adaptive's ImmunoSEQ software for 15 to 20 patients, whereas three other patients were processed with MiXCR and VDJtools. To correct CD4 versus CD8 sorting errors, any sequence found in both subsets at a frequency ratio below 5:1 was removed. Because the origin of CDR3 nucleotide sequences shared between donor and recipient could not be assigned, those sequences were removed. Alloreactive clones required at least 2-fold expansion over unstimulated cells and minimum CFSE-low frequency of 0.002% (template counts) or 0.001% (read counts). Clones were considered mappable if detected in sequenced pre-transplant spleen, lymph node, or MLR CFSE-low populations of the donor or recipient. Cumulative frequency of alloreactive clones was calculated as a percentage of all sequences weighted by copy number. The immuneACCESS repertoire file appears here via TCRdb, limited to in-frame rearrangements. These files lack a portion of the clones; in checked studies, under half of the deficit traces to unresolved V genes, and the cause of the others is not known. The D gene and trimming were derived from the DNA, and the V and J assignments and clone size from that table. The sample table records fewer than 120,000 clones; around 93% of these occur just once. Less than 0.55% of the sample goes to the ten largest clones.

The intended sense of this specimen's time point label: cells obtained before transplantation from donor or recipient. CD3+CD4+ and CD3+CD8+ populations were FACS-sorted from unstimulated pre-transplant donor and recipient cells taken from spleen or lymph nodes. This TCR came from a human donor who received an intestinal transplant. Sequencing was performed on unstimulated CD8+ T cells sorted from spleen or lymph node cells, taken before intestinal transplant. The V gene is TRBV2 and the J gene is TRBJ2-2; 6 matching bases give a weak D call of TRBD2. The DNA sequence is TGTGCCAGCAGTGACGCCTGGGGGGCGAACACCGGGGAGCTGTTTTTT. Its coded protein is CASSDAWGANTGELFF.